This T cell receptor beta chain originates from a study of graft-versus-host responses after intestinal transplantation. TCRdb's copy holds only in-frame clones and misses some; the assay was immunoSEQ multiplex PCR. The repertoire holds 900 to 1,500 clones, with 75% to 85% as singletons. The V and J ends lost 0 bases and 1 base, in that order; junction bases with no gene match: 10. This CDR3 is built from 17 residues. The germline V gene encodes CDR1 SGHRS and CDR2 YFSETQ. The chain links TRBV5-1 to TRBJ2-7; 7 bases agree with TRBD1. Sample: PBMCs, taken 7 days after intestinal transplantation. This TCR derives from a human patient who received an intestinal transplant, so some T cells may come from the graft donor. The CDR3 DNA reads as TGCGCCAGCAGCTTGGATGGCCATCCGGGACAGTCCTACGAGCAGTACTTC. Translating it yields CASSLDGHPGQSYEQYF.